Reported below is one TCR beta chain. Its antigen is not identified. The entry originates in a study of identical twins. Overall study findings and caveats: The degree of excess twin sharing was weaker in beta out-of-frame sequences.

One entry per CDR3 protein, called by TCRdb with MiXCR from the 5' RACE reads. The sample includes roughly 690,000 distinct CDR3 sequences, roughly 6% of them seen just once. The sample was naive T cells sorted from blood. The clonotype originates from a man aged 18 to 35 in good health.

The CDR3 DNA reads TGTGCCAGCAGAGGACAGGGTTGGGGAGAAAAACTGTTTTTT. It encodes CASRGQGWGEKLFF. The chain joins TRBV6-1 to TRBJ1-4, with 8 bases fitting TRBD1. The CDR3 has 14 residues. Germline V gene lookup returns CDR1 MNHNS and CDR2 SASEGT. V trimming: 6 bases; J trimming: 8 bases; junction bases outside the gene matches: 8.